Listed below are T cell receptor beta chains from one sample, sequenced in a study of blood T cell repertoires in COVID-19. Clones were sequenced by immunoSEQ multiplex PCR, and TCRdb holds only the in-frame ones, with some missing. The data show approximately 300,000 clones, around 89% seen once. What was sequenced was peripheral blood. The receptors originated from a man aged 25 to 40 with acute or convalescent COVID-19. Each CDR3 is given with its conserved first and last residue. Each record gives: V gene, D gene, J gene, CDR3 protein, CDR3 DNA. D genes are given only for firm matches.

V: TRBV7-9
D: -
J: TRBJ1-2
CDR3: CASSWLASSYGYTF
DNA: TGTGCCAGCAGCTGGCTAGCCAGTTCCTATGGCTACACCTTC

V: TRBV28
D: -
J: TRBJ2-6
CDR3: CASSLSSSGANVLTF
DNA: TGTGCCAGCAGTTTATCGTCCTCTGGGGCCAACGTCCTGACTTTC

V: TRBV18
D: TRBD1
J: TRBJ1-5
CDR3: CASSPLGTGSDQPQHF
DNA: TGTGCCAGCTCACCACTAGGGACAGGGTCGGATCAGCCCCAGCATTTT

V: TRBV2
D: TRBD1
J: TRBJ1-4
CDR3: CASRDRVREEKLFF
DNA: TGTGCCAGCAGGGACAGGGTACGCGAAGAAAAACTGTTTTTT

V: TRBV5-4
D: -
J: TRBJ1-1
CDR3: CASQGLANTEAFF
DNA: TGTGCCAGTCAGGGGTTGGCGAACACTGAAGCTTTCTTT

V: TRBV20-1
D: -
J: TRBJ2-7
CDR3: CSASRGTGDEQYF
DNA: TGCAGTGCTAGTCGGGGGACTGGAGACGAGCAGTACTTC

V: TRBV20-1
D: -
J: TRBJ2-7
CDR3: CSARVQFEQYF
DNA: TGCAGTGCTAGAGTCCAGTTCGAGCAGTACTTC

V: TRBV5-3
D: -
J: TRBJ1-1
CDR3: CARSLGVTEAFF
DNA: TGTGCCAGAAGCTTAGGGGTAACTGAAGCTTTCTTT

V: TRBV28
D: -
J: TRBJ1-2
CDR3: CASSSGIGYTF
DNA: TGTGCCAGCAGTTCCGGTATCGGCTACACCTTC

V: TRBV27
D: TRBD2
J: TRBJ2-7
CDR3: CASSFRTSAAASYEQYF
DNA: TGTGCCAGCAGTTTCCGGACTAGCGCCGCCGCCTCCTACGAGCAGTACTTC

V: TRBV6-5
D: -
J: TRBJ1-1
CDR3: CASSYSNREAFF
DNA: TGTGCCAGCAGTTACTCGAACAGGGAAGCTTTCTTT

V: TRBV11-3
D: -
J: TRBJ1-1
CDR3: CASSVTQGTEAFF
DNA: TGTGCCAGCAGCGTAACACAGGGAACTGAAGCTTTCTTT

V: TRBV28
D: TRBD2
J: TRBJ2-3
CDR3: CASSWVGGRSDTQYF
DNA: TGTGCCAGCAGTTGGGTGGGCGGGAGATCAGATACGCAGTATTTT